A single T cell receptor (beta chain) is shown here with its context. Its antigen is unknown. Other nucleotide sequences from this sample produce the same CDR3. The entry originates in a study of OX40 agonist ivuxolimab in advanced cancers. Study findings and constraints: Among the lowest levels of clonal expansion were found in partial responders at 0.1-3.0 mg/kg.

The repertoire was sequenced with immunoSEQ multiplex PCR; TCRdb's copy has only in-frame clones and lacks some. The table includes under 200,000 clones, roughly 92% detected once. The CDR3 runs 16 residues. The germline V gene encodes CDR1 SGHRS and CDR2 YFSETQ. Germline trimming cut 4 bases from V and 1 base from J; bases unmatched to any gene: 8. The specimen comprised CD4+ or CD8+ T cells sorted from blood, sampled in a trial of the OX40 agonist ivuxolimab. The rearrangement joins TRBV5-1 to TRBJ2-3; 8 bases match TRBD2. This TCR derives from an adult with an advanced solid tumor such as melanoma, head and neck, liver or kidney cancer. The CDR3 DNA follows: TGCGCCAGCAGCAGAGACTCGGGGGGGGGCACAGATACGCAGTATTTT. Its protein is CASSRDSGGGTDTQYF.